This T cell receptor (beta chain) was sequenced during a study of cytomegalovirus exposure and HLA in healthy donors. Study summary: Out of 180 million or so T cells, an earlier analysis found over 100 million unique TCR beta sequences in total.

Regarding the study as a whole: Highly shared sequence variants in one cluster were likely a sequencing artifact. Trimming of TCR beta V- and J-genes showed a link, identified in a later analysis, to a missense DCLRE1C variant.

Germline V gives CDR1 SGHAT, CDR2 FQNNGV. The CDR3 contains 12 residues. V lost 1 base and J lost 6, with 4 bases in between. 60 Vbeta and 13 Jbeta primers were used in PCR. Only in-frame clones appear in the TCRdb table, and some are missing; sequencing was by immunoSEQ multiplex PCR. The table records 240,000 or so clones, 70% to 90% of them present only once. When sampled, the donors appeared nominally healthy, though they likely had unrecorded immune exposures. About this clone itself: Its specificity is unknown.

The clonotype was recovered from a woman aged 55-70 years in good health and CMV-seropositive. The sequenced sample consisted of PBMCs. The chain combines TRBV11-2 with TRBJ2-1, with D unresolved. The CDR3 loop reads CASSLVRNEQFF. CDR3 in DNA: TGTGCCAGCAGCTTAGTGCGCAATGAGCAGTTCTTC.